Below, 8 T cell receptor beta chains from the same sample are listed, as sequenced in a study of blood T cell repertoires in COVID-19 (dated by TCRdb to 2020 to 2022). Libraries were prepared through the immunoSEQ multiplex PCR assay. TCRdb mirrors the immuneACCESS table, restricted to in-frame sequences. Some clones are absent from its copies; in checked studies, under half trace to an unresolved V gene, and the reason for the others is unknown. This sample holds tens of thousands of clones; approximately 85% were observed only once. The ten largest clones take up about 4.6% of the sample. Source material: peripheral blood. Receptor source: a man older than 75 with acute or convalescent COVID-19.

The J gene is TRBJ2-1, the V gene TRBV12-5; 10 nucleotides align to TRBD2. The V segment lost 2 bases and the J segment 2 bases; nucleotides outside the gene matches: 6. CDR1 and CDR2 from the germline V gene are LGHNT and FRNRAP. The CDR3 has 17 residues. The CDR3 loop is CASGLTSGILAYNEQFF. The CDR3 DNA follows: TGTGCTAGTGGTTTGACTAGCGGGATATTAGCCTACAATGAGCAGTTCTTC.

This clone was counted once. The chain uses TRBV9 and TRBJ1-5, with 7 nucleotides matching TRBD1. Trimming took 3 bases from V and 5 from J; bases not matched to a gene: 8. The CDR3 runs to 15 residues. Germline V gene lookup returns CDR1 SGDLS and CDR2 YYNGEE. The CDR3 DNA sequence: TGTGCCAGCAGCGAGGGAAGGGGGCGGGATCAGCCCCAGCATTTT. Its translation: CASSEGRGRDQPQHF.

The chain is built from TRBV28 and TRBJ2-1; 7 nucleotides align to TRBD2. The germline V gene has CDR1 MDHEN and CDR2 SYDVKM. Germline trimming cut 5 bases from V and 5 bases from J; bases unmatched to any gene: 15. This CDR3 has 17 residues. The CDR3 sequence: CASSPSYILASNNEQFF. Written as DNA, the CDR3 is TGTGCCAGCAGTCCAAGCTATATACTAGCGTCTAACAATGAGCAGTTCTTC.

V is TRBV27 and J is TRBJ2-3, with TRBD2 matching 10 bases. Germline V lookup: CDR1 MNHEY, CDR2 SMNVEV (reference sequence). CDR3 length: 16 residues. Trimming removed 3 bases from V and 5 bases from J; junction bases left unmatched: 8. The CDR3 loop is CASSFSGGPYIDTQYF. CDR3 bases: TGTGCCAGCAGTTTTAGCGGGGGGCCATATATAGATACGCAGTATTTT.

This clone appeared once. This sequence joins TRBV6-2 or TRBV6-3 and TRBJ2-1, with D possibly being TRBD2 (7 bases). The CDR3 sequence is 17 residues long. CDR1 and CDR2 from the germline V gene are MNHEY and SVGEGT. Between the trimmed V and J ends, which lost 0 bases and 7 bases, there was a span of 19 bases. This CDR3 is CASSYSGGAGNRNEQFF. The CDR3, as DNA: TGTGCCAGCAGTTACTCAGGGGGAGCGGGAAATCGGAATGAGCAGTTCTTC.

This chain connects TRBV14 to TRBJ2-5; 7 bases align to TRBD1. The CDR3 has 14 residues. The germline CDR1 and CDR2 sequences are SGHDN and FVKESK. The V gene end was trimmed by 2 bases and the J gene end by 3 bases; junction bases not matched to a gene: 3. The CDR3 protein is CASSQPGTEETQYF. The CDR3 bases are TGTGCCAGCAGCCAACCCGGGACAGAAGAGACCCAGTACTTC.

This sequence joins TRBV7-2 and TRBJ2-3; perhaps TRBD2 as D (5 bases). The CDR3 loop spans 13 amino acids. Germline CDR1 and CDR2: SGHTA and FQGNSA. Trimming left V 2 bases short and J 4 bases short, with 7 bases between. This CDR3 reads CASSLPGSDTQYF. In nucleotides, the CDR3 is TGTGCCAGCAGCTTACCGGGGTCAGATACGCAGTATTTT.

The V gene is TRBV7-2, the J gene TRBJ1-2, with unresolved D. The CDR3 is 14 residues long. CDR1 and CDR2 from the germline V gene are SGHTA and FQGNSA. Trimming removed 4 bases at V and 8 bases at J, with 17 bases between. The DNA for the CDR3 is TGTGCCAGCAGCTATTACCAGGCCTCCATGGGCTACACCTTC. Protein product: CASSYYQASMGYTF.